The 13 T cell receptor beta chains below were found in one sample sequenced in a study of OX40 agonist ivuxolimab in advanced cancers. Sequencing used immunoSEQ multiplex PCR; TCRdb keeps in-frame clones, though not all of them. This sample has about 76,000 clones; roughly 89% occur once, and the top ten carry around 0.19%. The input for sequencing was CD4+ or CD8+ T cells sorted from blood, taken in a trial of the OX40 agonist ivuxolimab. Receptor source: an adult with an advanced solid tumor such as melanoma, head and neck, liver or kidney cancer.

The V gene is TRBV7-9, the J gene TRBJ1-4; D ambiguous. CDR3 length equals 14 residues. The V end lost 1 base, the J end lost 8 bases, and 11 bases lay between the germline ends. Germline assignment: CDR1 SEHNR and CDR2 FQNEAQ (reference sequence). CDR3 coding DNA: TGTGCCAGCAGCTTAGTATCCGTGGGGGAAAAACTGTTTTTT. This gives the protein CASSLVSVGEKLFF.

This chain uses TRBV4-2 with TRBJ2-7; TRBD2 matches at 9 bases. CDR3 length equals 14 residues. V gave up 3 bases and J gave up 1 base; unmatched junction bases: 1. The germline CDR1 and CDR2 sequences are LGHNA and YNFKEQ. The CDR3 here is CASSQGLASYEQYF. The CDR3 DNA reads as TGTGCCAGCAGCCAGGGACTAGCATCCTACGAGCAGTACTTC.

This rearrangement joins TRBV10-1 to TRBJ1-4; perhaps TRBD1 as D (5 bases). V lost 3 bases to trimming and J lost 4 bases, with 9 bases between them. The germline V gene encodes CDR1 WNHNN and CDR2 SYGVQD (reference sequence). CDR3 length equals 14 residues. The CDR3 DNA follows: TGCGCCAGCAGTGATGGGGCCCTTAATGAAAAACTGTTTTTT. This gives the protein CASSDGALNEKLFF.

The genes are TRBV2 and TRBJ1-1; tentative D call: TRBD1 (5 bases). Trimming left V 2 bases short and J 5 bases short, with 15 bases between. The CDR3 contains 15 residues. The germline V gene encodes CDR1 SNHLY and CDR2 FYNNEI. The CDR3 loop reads CASSERSGPGTEAFF. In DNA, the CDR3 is TGTGCCAGCAGTGAAAGGTCAGGGCCGGGGACTGAAGCTTTCTTT.

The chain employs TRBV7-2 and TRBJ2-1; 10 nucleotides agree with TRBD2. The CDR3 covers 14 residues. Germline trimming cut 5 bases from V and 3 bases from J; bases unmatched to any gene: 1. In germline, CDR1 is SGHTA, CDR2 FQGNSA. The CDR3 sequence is CASSRTSGYNEQFF. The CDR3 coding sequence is TGTGCCAGCAGCCGGACTAGCGGCTACAATGAGCAGTTCTTC.

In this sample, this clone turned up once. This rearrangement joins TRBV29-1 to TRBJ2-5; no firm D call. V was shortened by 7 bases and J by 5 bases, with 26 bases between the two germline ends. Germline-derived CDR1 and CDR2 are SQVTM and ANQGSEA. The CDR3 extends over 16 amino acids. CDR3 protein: CSGKGIGAGDRETQYF. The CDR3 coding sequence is TGCAGCGGGAAAGGGATAGGAGCCGGTGATAGGGAGACCCAGTACTTC.

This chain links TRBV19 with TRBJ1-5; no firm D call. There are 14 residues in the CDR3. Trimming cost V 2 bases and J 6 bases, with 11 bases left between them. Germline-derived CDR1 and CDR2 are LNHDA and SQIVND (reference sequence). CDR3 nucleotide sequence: TGTGCCAGTAGTATACAGGCAGGTGGTCAGCCCCAGCATTTT. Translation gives CASSIQAGGQPQHF.

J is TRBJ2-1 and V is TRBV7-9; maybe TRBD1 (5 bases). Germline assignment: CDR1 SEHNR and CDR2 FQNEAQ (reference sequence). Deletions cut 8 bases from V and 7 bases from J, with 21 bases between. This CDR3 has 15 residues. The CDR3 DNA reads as TGTGCCAGCCTGCTAGGGGAAGGGGCCGGGAATGAGCAGTTCTTC. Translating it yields CASLLGEGAGNEQFF.

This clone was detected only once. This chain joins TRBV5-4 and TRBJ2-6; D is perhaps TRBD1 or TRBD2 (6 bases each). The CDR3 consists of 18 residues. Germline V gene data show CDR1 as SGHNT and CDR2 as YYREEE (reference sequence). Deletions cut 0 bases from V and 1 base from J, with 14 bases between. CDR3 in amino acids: CASSLAGGYGSGANVLTF. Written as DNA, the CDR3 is TGTGCCAGCAGCTTGGCCGGGGGCTATGGGTCTGGGGCCAACGTCCTGACTTTC.

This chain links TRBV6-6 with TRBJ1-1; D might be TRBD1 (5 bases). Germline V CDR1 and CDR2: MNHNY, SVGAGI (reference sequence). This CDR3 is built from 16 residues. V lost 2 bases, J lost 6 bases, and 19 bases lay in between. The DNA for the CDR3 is TGTGCCAGCAGTTACGGGCAGGGAACTTTGGAGGCTGAAGCTTTCTTT. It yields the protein CASSYGQGTLEAEAFF.

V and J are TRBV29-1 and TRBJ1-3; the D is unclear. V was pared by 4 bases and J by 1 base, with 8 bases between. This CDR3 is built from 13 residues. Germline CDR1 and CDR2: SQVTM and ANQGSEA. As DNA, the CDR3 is TGCAGCGTTGGAGAGAATTCTGGAAACACCATATATTTT. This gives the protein CSVGENSGNTIYF. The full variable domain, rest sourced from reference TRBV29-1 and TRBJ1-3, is SAVISQKPSRDICQRGTSLTIQCQVDSQVTMMFWYRQQPGQSLTLIATANQGSEATYESGFVIDKFPISRPNLTFSTLTVSNMSPEDSSIYLCSVGENSGNTIYFGEGSWLTVV.

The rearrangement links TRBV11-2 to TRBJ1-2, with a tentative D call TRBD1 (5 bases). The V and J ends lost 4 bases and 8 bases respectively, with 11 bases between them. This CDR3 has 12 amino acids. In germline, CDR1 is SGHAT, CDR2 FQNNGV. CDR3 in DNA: TGTGCCAGCAGCTCGCAGGGAGCGGGCTACACCTTC. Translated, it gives CASSSQGAGYTF.

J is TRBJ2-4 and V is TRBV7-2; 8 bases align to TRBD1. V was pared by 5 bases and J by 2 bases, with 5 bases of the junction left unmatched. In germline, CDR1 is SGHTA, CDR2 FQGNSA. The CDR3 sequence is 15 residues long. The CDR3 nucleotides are TGTGCCAGCAGCCCGGACAGGGCTACCAAAAACATTCAGTACTTC. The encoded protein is CASSPDRATKNIQYF.